Below, 25 T cell receptor beta chains from the same sample are listed, as sequenced in a study of blood T cell repertoires in COVID-19. Produced via immunoSEQ multiplex PCR; TCRdb's table is partial and in-frame only. The sample records about 36,000 clones, 70% to 90% being singletons. Material: peripheral blood. All receptors come from a human donor in a cohort sampled during active or convalescent COVID-19. The donor label of this sample is uncertain.

The rearrangement links TRBV24-1 to TRBJ2-3, with D possibly matching TRBD2 (6 bases). V was cut by 9 bases and J by 2 bases, with 11 bases left in between. In germline, CDR1 is KGHDR, CDR2 SFDVKD. The CDR3 loop spans 13 amino acids. The CDR3 sequence: CATGAGYTDTQYF. The CDR3 coding sequence is TGTGCCACCGGGGCGGGATACACAGATACGCAGTATTTT.

The genes are TRBV19 and TRBJ1-5; the D is unclear. CDR1 is LNHDA, CDR2 SQIVND, per germline (reference sequence). V gave up 2 bases and J gave up 0 bases, with 8 bases separating them. CDR3 length equals 15 residues. The CDR3 spells CASSITLDSNQPQHF. CDR3 coding DNA: TGTGCCAGTAGTATAACCCTAGATAGCAATCAGCCCCAGCATTTT. Complete variable domain (other parts from reference TRBV19 and TRBJ1-5): DGGITQSPKYLFRKEGQNVTLSCEQNLNHDAMYWYRQDPGQGLRLIYYSQIVNDFQKGDIAEGYSVSREKKESFPLTVTSAQKNPTAFYLCASSITLDSNQPQHFGDGTRLSIL.

The rearrangement joins TRBV5-4 to TRBJ2-3, with TRBD2 matching over 10 bases. Per germline, CDR1 SGHNT and CDR2 YYREEE (reference sequence). With V trimmed by 4 bases and J by 2 bases, 4 bases remained unmatched. CDR3 size: 15 residues. The CDR3 region has the DNA TGTGCCAGCAGCACTACTAGCGGGAACACAGATACGCAGTATTTT. Protein product: CASSTTSGNTDTQYF.

The chain links TRBV30 to TRBJ1-1; 7 bases line up with TRBD1. There are 14 residues in the CDR3. Trimming cost V 3 bases and J 2 bases; bases outside gene matches: 6. CDR1 and CDR2 from the germline V gene are GTSNPN and SVGIG (reference sequence). In DNA, the CDR3 is TGTGCCTGGAGGTTGACAGGGCTTAACACTGAAGCTTTCTTT. It yields the protein CAWRLTGLNTEAFF.

The chain links TRBV30 to TRBJ2-1, with 10 bases identical to TRBD2. V lost 2 bases and J lost 8; bases outside the gene matches: 6. Germline loops: CDR1 GTSNPN, CDR2 SVGIG (reference sequence). CDR3 length equals 14 residues. The CDR3 nucleotides read TGTGCCTGGAGTCGGACTAGCGGAAGGGATGAGCAGTTCTTC. This sequence encodes CAWSRTSGRDEQFF.

The J gene is TRBJ2-3, the V gene TRBV4-3, with 10 nucleotides matching TRBD2. The CDR3 loop spans 17 amino acids. The germline gives CDR1 LGHNA, CDR2 YSLEER. V lost 3 bases, J lost 3 bases, and 9 bases stayed unmatched. The CDR3 nucleotides are TGCGCCAGCAGCCAGTCCCCTAGCGGGAGAGGAACAGATACGCAGTATTTT. This codes for CASSQSPSGRGTDTQYF.

The table lists this clone with a count of one. V gene TRBV30 combines with J gene TRBJ2-7; TRBD2 matches at 9 bases. The CDR3 runs to 15 residues. V was clipped by 4 bases and J by 6 bases; unmatched bases: 13. Germline assignment: CDR1 GTSNPN and CDR2 SVGIG (reference sequence). CDR3 DNA sequence: TGTGCCTGGATGCCCTTGTGGCGGGAGGGTTCCGAGCAGTACTTC. This translates into CAWMPLWREGSEQYF. The variable domain in full, completed from reference TRBV30 and TRBJ2-7, reads SQTIHQWPATLVQPVGSPLSLECTVEGTSNPNLYWYRQAAGRGLQLLFYSVGIGQISSEVPQNLSASRPQDRQFILSSKKLLLSDSGFYLCAWMPLWREGSEQYFGPGTRLTVT.

The gene calls are TRBV3-1 (or the pseudogene TRBV3-2) and TRBJ2-5; TRBD2 aligns across 7 bases. The germline gives CDR1 LGHDT, CDR2 YNNKEL (reference sequence). V lost 0 bases, J lost 5 bases, and 0 bases stayed unmatched. The CDR3 consists of 13 residues. CDR3 amino acids: CASSQEGGETQYF. In nucleotides, the CDR3 is TGTGCCAGCAGCCAAGAGGGGGGGGAGACCCAGTACTTC.

V is TRBV9 and J is TRBJ2-2; 8 bases fit TRBD1. Trimming removed 0 bases from V and 5 bases from J; junction bases left unmatched: 6. The CDR3 has 16 residues. Germline V lookup: CDR1 SGDLS, CDR2 YYNGEE. The CDR3 sequence: CASSVGLGTGTGELFF. CDR3 DNA sequence: TGTGCCAGCAGCGTAGGTCTTGGGACAGGAACCGGGGAGCTGTTTTTT.

The sample holds a few counts of this clone. J is TRBJ1-1 and V is TRBV7-9, with D tentatively TRBD1 (6 bases). The length of the CDR3 is 12 residues. Trimming left V 5 bases short and J 6 bases short, with 10 bases between. Germline V gene sequence: CDR1 SEHNR, CDR2 FQNEAQ (reference sequence). For the CDR3, the DNA is TGTGCCAGCAGCCACGGACAGTCTGAAGCTTTCTTT. It is translated as CASSHGQSEAFF.

This clone was picked up a small number of times. The chain has TRBV6-5 and TRBJ2-7; 9 bases are shared with TRBD1. The V gene end was trimmed by 1 base and the J gene end by 5 bases; junction bases not matched to a gene: 3. The CDR3 spans 14 residues. Germline V gene sequence: CDR1 MNHEY, CDR2 SVGAGI. The CDR3 protein is CASSYLQGADEQYF. The DNA for the CDR3 is TGTGCCAGCAGTTACTTACAGGGGGCGGACGAGCAGTACTTC.

V gene TRBV18 combines with J gene TRBJ2-1; 9 nucleotides match TRBD1. Unmatched junction bases numbered 9, after V lost 6 bases and J lost 0 bases. Per germline, CDR1 KGHSH and CDR2 LQKENI. The CDR3 sequence is 17 residues long. The CDR3 is CASSGQGWKSSYNEQFF. In DNA, the CDR3 is TGTGCCAGCTCTGGACAGGGGTGGAAGAGCTCCTACAATGAGCAGTTCTTC.

The CDR3 protein is CASSQGGHQYF. DNA of the CDR3: TGTGCCAGCAGCCAAGGAGGACACCAGTACTTC. The chain combines TRBV4-2 with TRBJ2-5, with a weak D call TRBD1 (5 bases). The length of the CDR3 is 11 residues. Germline V gene data show CDR1 as LGHNA and CDR2 as YNFKEQ. V lost 1 base to trimming and J lost 10 bases, with 7 bases between them.

V usage is TRBV7-2 and J usage is TRBJ2-1, with a weak D call TRBD2 (7 bases). Germline CDR1 is SGHTA and CDR2 is FQGNSA. The CDR3 loop spans 16 amino acids. V lost 1 base and J 1 base, leaving 11 bases between the germline ends. The CDR3 region is CASSLGGGPSYNEQFF. CDR3 DNA: TGTGCCAGCAGCTTAGGGGGGGGCCCTTCCTACAATGAGCAGTTCTTC.

This chain connects TRBV5-6 to TRBJ2-1; TRBD2 matches 8 bases. Germline-derived CDR1 and CDR2 are SGHDT and YYEEEE. J lost 4 bases, V lost 3 bases, and 6 bases had no gene match. The CDR3 loop spans 15 amino acids. The CDR3 DNA is TGTGCCAGCAGCTCAGCGGGAGAGCCGTACAATGAGCAGTTCTTC. Protein: CASSSAGEPYNEQFF.

This rearrangement joins TRBV2 to TRBJ1-5, with D unclear. Trimming took 6 bases from V and 9 from J, leaving 9 bases between them. CDR1 and CDR2 (germline): SNHLY, FYNNEI. The CDR3 is 11 amino acids. The CDR3 bases are TGTGCCAGCAGCCTTTATTGGCCCCAGCATTTT. Its protein is CASSLYWPQHF. The whole variable domain, filled in from reference TRBV2 and TRBJ1-5, reads EPEVTQTPSHQVTQMGQEVILRCVPISNHLYFYWYRQILGQKVEFLVSFYNNEISEKSEIFDDQFSVERPDGSNFTLKIRSTKLEDSAMYFCASSLYWPQHFGDGTRLSIL.

The gene calls are TRBV24-1 and TRBJ2-7, with 12 bases identical to TRBD2. The CDR3 is 15 amino acids. V trimming: 5 bases; J trimming: 0 bases; junction bases outside the gene matches: 1. CDR1 is KGHDR and CDR2 is SFDVKD in the germline V gene. CDR3 residues: CATSGGLAGSYEQYF. The CDR3 region has the DNA TGTGCCACCAGTGGGGGACTAGCGGGCTCCTACGAGCAGTACTTC.

The chain joins TRBV12-3 or TRBV12-4 to TRBJ2-2; no clear D. Trimming cost V 6 bases and J 3 bases, with 2 bases left between them. CDR3 size: 11 residues. CDR3 region: CASSYTGELFF. In DNA, the CDR3 is TGTGCCAGCAGCTACACCGGGGAGCTGTTTTTT.

This clone was counted only a few times. The V and J genes are TRBV11-3 and TRBJ2-7; 8 bases are shared with TRBD1. After removal of 5 bases from V and 5 bases from J, the junction contained 5 bases not matched to a gene. The CDR3 covers 13 residues. Germline V gene lookup returns CDR1 SGHNT and CDR2 YENEEA. CDR3 protein: CASSMRTGHEQYF. CDR3 DNA sequence: TGTGCCAGCAGCATGCGGACAGGGCACGAGCAGTACTTC.

The gene calls are TRBV5-1 and TRBJ2-2; 8 bases agree with TRBD2. CDR1 SGHRS and CDR2 YFSETQ come from the germline V gene. The ends lost 7 bases at V and 6 bases at J; junction bases unmatched: 8. This CDR3 is 14 amino acids long. The CDR3 DNA reads TGCGCCAGCTCCGGGACTAGTCGGTCCGGGGAGCTGTTTTTT. Protein: CASSGTSRSGELFF.

The chain joins TRBV11-3 to TRBJ2-3, with D tentatively TRBD1 (6 bases). Germline values: CDR1 SGHNT, CDR2 YENEEA. Trimming shortened V by 5 bases and J by 6 bases, and 21 bases separated the two germline ends. The CDR3 sequence is 16 residues long. The CDR3 nucleotides read TGTGCCAGCAGCCGCCGTTTGGTACTGGGGGCGGATACGCAGTATTTT. As protein: CASSRRLVLGADTQYF.

DNA of the CDR3: TGTGCCAGCAGTGCTCAGTCCACCCATGAGCAGTTCTTC. It specifies CASSAQSTHEQFF. The V and J genes are TRBV6-4 and TRBJ2-1; no clear D gene. The CDR3 is 13 amino acids. Germline-derived CDR1 and CDR2 are MRHNA and SNTAGT. The germline V and J ends were trimmed by 4 bases and 8 bases, with 12 bases remaining between them.

The rearrangement links TRBV24-1 to TRBJ2-5, with a tentative D call TRBD2 (7 bases). With 4 bases removed from V and 4 bases from J, the gap between germline ends came to 15 bases. This CDR3 comprises 15 residues. The germline gives CDR1 KGHDR, CDR2 SFDVKD. The CDR3 spells CATSDPREGVETQYF. The CDR3 DNA sequence: TGTGCCACCAGTGACCCCAGGGAGGGGGTAGAGACCCAGTACTTC.

The J gene is TRBJ2-3, the V gene TRBV2, with D possibly matching TRBD1 (5 bases). The germline V and J ends were trimmed by 3 bases and 5 bases, with 9 bases remaining between them. This CDR3 region has 13 residues. The germline gives CDR1 SNHLY, CDR2 FYNNEI. CDR3 nucleotide sequence: TGTGCCAGCAGTGAGCTTAGGGGAGATACGCAGTATTTT. Encoded protein: CASSELRGDTQYF.

Here the CDR3 reads CASSSEVGLAGVSYEQYF. The CDR3 coding sequence is TGTGCCAGCAGCTCGGAAGTAGGACTAGCGGGAGTCTCCTACGAGCAGTACTTC. The chain has TRBV11-2 and TRBJ2-7; 13 bases map to TRBD2. J lost 0 bases, V lost 4 bases, and 9 bases had no gene match. The CDR3 spans 18 residues. The germline gives CDR1 SGHAT, CDR2 FQNNGV.